This T cell receptor (beta chain) was observed in a study of blood T cell repertoires in COVID-19. Turning to the study itself: Acute and convalescent COVID-19 samples came from the United States, Italy and Spain. Sources were T cells, B-cell-depleted T cells, or PBMCs; the material itself was cDNA or gDNA.

Original analysis: From reference gene primer amplification, estimates of nucleated cell counts were derived. The data were produced by immunoSEQ multiplex PCR, yet TCRdb's version contains in-frame clones alone and is incomplete. V and J calls plus clone size are reproduced from that table; the DNA served to infer D and trimming. The sample includes around 480,000 clones, approximately 88% seen only once; the top ten take around 13%. Per the germline V gene, CDR1 is SGHRS and CDR2 is YFSETQ. V was shortened by 6 bases and J by 14 bases, with 27 bases between the two germline ends. CDR3 length: 15 amino acids. In Seattle, patients joined the study during active infection and were tracked longitudinally.

Sequencing was carried out using peripheral blood. This clonotype was sampled from a woman aged 50 to 60 with COVID-19, enrolled during active disease. J is TRBJ2-1 and V is TRBV5-1, with D possibly TRBD2 on 6 matching bases. CDR3 amino acids: CASNTGIGTPSKEFF. The DNA for the CDR3 is TGCGCCAGCAACACAGGTATCGGGACTCCATCGAAGGAGTTCTTC.